The 10 T cell receptor beta chains below all came from one sample that was sequenced in a study of CXCR3-negative and CXCR3-positive naive CD8 T cells. Their antigens are not known. Study-wide results and caveats: A higher hydrophobicity marked the TRB CDR3s of CXCR3-positive naive cells versus CXCR3-negative naive cells.

cDNA libraries for TRB were generated by 5' RACE incorporating UMI labels. From the 5' RACE reads, TCRdb lists one entry per CDR3 protein and no DNA. This table holds about 89,000 distinct CDR3 sequences. Material for sequencing was naive CXCR3+ CD8+ T cells from blood. Subset given: CD45RO-CCR7+CD27+CD95- naive CD8+ T cells expressing CXCR3 (TNR3+). Every receptor here comes from a human donor in good health. Some clones in this sample may be carry-over from other donors' samples.

This chain uses TRBV30 with TRBJ2-3; without DNA, the TCRdb call of TRBD1 cannot be checked. This CDR3 is 15 amino acids long. Germline V gene data show CDR1 as GTSNPN and CDR2 as SVGIG (reference sequence). The CDR3 here is CAWSSGTGGIDTQYF.

The genes are TRBV7-9 and TRBJ2-7; with no DNA, the TCRdb D assignment of TRBD2 cannot be verified. Per the germline V gene, CDR1 is SEHNR and CDR2 is FQNEAQ (reference sequence). CDR3 length: 16 residues. The CDR3 loop is CASSLRAGLAGGEQYF. The full variable domain, in which reference TRBV7-9 and TRBJ2-7 provide the parts outside the CDR3, is DTGVSQNPRHKITKRGQNVTFRCDPISEHNRLYWYRQTLGQGPEFLTYFQNEAQLEKSRLLSDRFSAERPKGSFSTLEIQRTEQGDSAMYLCASSLRAGLAGGEQYFGPGTRLTVT.

V is TRBV28 and J is TRBJ2-1. Germline-derived CDR1 and CDR2 are MDHEN and SYDVKM. This CDR3 spans 16 amino acids. The CDR3 is CASSLSGYNSYNEQFF.

This chain connects TRBV3-1 to TRBJ2-1; TCRdb's assignment of TRBD2 cannot be checked, as there is no DNA. The CDR3 covers 21 residues. Germline V gene data show CDR1 as LGHDT and CDR2 as YNNKEL (reference sequence). CDR3: CASSQSDTGTSGRETYNEQFF.

J is TRBJ2-4 and V is TRBV23-1; TCRdb calls TRBD1, which cannot be checked without DNA. TRBV23-1 is an ORF; its function is uncertain. There are 14 residues in the CDR3. The chain's CDR3 is CASSPFRQGDIQYF.

V usage is TRBV11-2 and J usage is TRBJ1-1; TCRdb names TRBD1, which stays unverified in the absence of DNA. Germline-derived CDR1 and CDR2 are SGHAT and FQNNGV. This CDR3 contains 14 residues. The CDR3 is CASSLIRQDPEAFF.

J is TRBJ2-5 and V is TRBV15. This CDR3 is built from 15 residues. In germline, CDR1 is LNHNV, CDR2 YYDKDF (reference sequence). The CDR3: CATSRDLATQETQYF.

The chain is built from TRBV14 and TRBJ2-7; TCRdb lists TRBD1, though no DNA is available to test this call. In germline, CDR1 is SGHDN, CDR2 FVKESK. The CDR3 runs 16 residues. The CDR3 sequence: CASSQEGGGSSYEQYF.

V gene TRBV5-1 combines with J gene TRBJ2-7; TCRdb's D call, TRBD1, is unchecked because there is no DNA. The CDR3 runs 16 residues. Germline assignment: CDR1 SGHRS and CDR2 YFSETQ. CDR3 sequence reads: CASSWFGTGQGYEQYF. The complete variable domain, with remaining parts taken from reference TRBV5-1 and TRBJ2-7, reads KAGVTQTPRYLIKTRGQQVTLSCSPISGHRSVSWYQQTPGQGLQFLFEYFSETQRNKGNFPGRFSGRQFSNSRSEMNVSTLELGDSALYLCASSWFGTGQGYEQYFGPGTRLTVT.

The genes are TRBV28 and TRBJ2-7; the TRBD1 assignment by TCRdb is unverifiable without DNA. CDR3 length: 13 residues. Germline V gene sequence: CDR1 MDHEN, CDR2 SYDVKM. Here the CDR3 reads CASSLRGTGGKYF.